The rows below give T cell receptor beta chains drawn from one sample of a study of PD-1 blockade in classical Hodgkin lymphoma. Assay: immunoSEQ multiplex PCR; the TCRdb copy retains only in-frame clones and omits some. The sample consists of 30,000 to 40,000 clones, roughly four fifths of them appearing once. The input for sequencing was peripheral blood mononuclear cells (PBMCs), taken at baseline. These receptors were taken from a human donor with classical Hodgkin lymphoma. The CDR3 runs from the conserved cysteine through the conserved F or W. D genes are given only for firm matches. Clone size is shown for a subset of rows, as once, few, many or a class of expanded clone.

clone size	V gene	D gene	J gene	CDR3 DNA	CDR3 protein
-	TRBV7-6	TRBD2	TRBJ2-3	TGTGCCAGCAGCCCCGCCGCTAGCGGGGGAAAATTCACAGATACGCAGTATTTT	CASSPAASGGKFTDTQYF
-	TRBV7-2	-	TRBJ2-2	TGTGCCAGCAGCTTAGGAGGTTCGGGGGAGCTGTTTTTT	CASSLGGSGELFF
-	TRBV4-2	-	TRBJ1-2	TGTGCCAGCAGCGAACTGAGAAGTCGCGGCTACACCTTC	CASSELRSRGYTF
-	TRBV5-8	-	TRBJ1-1	TGTGCCAGCAGCTTGCAGGGTTCGCACACTGAAGCTTTCTTT	CASSLQGSHTEAFF
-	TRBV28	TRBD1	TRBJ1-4	TGTGCCAGCAGCAATGGACAGGGGTCGGGGGAAAAACTGTTTTTT	CASSNGQGSGEKLFF
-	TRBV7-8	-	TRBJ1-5	TGTGCCAGCAGCTCCGTCGTGGGTTTCTATAGCAATCAGCCCCAGCATTTT	CASSSVVGFYSNQPQHF
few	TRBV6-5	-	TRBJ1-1	TGTGCCAGCAGTCCCTACTACGGGAACACTGAAGCTTTCTTT	CASSPYYGNTEAFF
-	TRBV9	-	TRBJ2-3	TGTGCCAGCAGCGTATTTGGCACAGATACGCAGTATTTT	CASSVFGTDTQYF
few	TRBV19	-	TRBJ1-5	TGTGCCAGTACGGACCTCGACAGTTACAATCAGCCCCAGCATTTT	CASTDLDSYNQPQHF
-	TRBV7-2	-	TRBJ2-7	TGTGCCAGCAGGCGCGGGCTAAAATACGAGCAGTACTTC	CASRRGLKYEQYF
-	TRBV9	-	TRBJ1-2	TGTGCCAGCAGCGTAGGTCGGGGAACGACGTATGGCTACACCTTC	CASSVGRGTTYGYTF
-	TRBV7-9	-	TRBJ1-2	TGTGCCAGCAGCTGGACTGAATATGGCTACACCTTC	CASSWTEYGYTF
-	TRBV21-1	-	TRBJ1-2	TGTGCCAGCAGCCCGAAGTGGGACAGGGTCTATGGCTACACCTTC	CASSPKWDRVYGYTF
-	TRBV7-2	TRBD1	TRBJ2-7	TGTGCCAGCAGCTTCGACAGACAGGGGGCGTACGAGCAGTACTTC	CASSFDRQGAYEQYF
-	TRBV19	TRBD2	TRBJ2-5	TGTGCCAGTAGTATAGGGACTAGCGGGGAGCCCATCCGAGAGACCCAGTACTTC	CASSIGTSGEPIRETQYF
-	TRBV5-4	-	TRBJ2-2	TGTGCCAGCAGCCCTGAATACACCGGGGAGCTGTTTTTT	CASSPEYTGELFF
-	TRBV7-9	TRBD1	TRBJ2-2	TGTGCCGGCAGTCCAACAGGGGTCACCGGGGAGCTGTTTTTT	CAGSPTGVTGELFF
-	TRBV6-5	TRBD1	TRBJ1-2	TGTGCCAGCAGTTACAGGGGGACAGGGCAGTATGGCTACACCTTC	CASSYRGTGQYGYTF
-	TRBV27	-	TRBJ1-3	TGTGCCAGCCGCTCTGGAAACACCATATATTTT	CASRSGNTIYF
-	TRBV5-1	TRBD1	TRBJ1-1	TGCGCCAGCACCGAACAGGGGGGAAGCACTGAAGCTTTCTTT	CASTEQGGSTEAFF
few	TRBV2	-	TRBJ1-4	TGTGCCAGCAGTAGGGACCATAATGAAAAACTGTTTTTT	CASSRDHNEKLFF
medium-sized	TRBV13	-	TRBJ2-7	TGTGCCAGCAGCTTAGCTAATACAGGCCTGAACTACGAGCAGTACTTC	CASSLANTGLNYEQYF
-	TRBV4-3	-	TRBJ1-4	TGCGCCAGCAGCCAAGACCTACCCCCTGGGACGGCGAATGAAAAACTGTTTTTT	CASSQDLPPGTANEKLFF
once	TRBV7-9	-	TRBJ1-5	TGTGCCAGCAGCTTATCGGGGGGGAATCAGCCCCAGCATTTT	CASSLSGGNQPQHF
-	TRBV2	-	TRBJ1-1	TGTGCCAGCAGTATTGCGAACACTGAAGCTTTCTTT	CASSIANTEAFF
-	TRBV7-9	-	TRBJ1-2	TGTGCCAGCAGCCCCCCCAGCTATGGCTACACCTTC	CASSPPSYGYTF
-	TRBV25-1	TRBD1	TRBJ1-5	TGTGCCAGCAGTGAACGGGGGGGGGACAGATATCAGCCCCAGCATTTT	CASSERGGDRYQPQHF
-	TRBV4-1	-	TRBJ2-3	TGCGCCAGCAGCCAAGTTTACGACTCCCCAGGCGCAGATACGCAGTATTTT	CASSQVYDSPGADTQYF
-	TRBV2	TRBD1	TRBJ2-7	TGTGCCAGCACCAGACAGGGGGCGACCTACGAGCAGTACTTC	CASTRQGATYEQYF
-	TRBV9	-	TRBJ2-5	TGTGCCAGCAGCGTACATGCCGGCCGACAGTCGTACCAAGAGACCCAGTACTTC	CASSVHAGRQSYQETQYF
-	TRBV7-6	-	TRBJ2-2	TGTGCCAGCAGCTTAGTTAACCGGGCGAACACCGGGGAGCTGTTTTTT	CASSLVNRANTGELFF
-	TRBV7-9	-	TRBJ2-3	TGTGCCAGCAGCCATCTGATGGATACGCAGTATTTT	CASSHLMDTQYF
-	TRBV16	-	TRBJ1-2	TGTGCCAGCAGCCAATCAAGAGTCTATGGCTACACCTTC	CASSQSRVYGYTF
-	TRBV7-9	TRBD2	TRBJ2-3	TGTGCCAGCAGCCCTCGAGGACTAGCGGGGAGGACAGATACGCAGTATTTT	CASSPRGLAGRTDTQYF
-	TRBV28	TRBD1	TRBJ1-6	TGTGCCAGCAGTTTGGGACAGGGACCCAATTCACCCCTCCACTTT	CASSLGQGPNSPLHF
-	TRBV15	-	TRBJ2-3	TGTGCCACCAGCAGAGACGCAAATACGCAGTATTTT	CATSRDANTQYF
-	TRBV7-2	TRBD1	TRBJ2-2	TGTGCCAGCAGCTTAGGAACACAGGGGGCTTTGGCCGGGGAGCTGTTTTTT	CASSLGTQGALAGELFF
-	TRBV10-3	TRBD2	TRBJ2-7	TGTGCCATCAGTGAGCCATCTAGGACTAGCAGATACGAGCAGTACTTC	CAISEPSRTSRYEQYF
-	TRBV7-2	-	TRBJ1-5	TGTGCCAGCAGCTTAGACAGTCCCAATCAGCCCCAGCATTTT	CASSLDSPNQPQHF
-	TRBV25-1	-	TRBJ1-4	TGTGCCAGCAGTGATCACACTAATGAAAAACTGTTTTTT	CASSDHTNEKLFF
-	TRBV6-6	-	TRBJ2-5	TGTGCCAGCAGTTACCACCCCCCGGGGAACCAAGAGACCCAGTACTTC	CASSYHPPGNQETQYF
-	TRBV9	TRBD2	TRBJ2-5	TGTGCCAGCAGCCCTGGTAATAGCGGGGGCCCTTTGGAGACCCAGTACTTC	CASSPGNSGGPLETQYF